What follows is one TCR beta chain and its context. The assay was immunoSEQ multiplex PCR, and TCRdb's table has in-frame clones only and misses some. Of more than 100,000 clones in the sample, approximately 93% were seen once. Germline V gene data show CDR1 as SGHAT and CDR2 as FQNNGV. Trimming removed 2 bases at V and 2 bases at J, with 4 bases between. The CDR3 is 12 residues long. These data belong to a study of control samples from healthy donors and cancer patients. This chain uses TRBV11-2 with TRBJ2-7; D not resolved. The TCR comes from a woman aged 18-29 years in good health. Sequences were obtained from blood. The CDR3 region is CASSLPTYEQYF. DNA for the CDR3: TGTGCCAGCAGCTTACCCACCTACGAGCAGTACTTC.